Presented here are 27 T cell receptor beta chains from one specimen sequenced in a study of cytotoxic CD8 clonotypes in ibrutinib-treated CLL. Some clones are missing from TCRdb's copy, which holds only in-frame ones; the method was immunoSEQ multiplex PCR. The sample holds more than 200,000 clones; 70% are singletons and the top ten take approximately 15%. This sample comprised PBMCs, obtained after 24 months of ibrutinib treatment. Receptors originate from a human donor with chronic lymphocytic leukemia.

The V call is TRBV27, the J call TRBJ2-5; 10 positions agree with TRBD2. CDR1 is MNHEY, CDR2 SMNVEV, per germline (reference sequence). The V and J ends lost 8 bases and 2 bases, in that order; junction bases with no gene match: 8. The CDR3 is made up of 15 amino acids. The CDR3 nucleotides read TGTGCCAGCTCGAGAGGACTAGCGGCACAAGAGACCCAGTACTTC. It specifies CASSRGLAAQETQYF.

The genes are TRBV10-3 and TRBJ2-3, with 11 nucleotides matching TRBD2. The length of the CDR3 is 13 residues. V lost 7 bases, J lost 5 bases, and 2 bases stayed unmatched. CDR1 is ENHRY and CDR2 is SYGVKD in the germline V gene. The CDR3 DNA reads TGTGCCATCACAGGGACTAGCGGAGATACGCAGTATTTT. Its protein product is CAITGTSGDTQYF.

V gene TRBV29-1 combines with J gene TRBJ2-3; TRBD2 might be the D (7 bases). V was cut by 5 bases and J by 4 bases, with 19 bases left in between. CDR3 size: 15 residues. Germline V CDR1 and CDR2: SQVTM, ANQGSEA. The CDR3 DNA follows: TGCAGCGTTTTAGGACAGAAACGGGAGGCAGATACGCAGTATTTT. Protein: CSVLGQKREADTQYF.

The rearrangement joins TRBV5-1 to TRBJ2-7; D is perhaps TRBD2 (5 bases). The V and J ends lost 2 bases and 3 bases respectively, with 9 bases between them. The CDR3 extends over 13 amino acids. Germline V gene sequence: CDR1 SGHRS, CDR2 YFSETQ. CDR3: CASSFMGSYEQYF. CDR3 coding DNA: TGCGCCAGCAGCTTCATGGGGAGCTACGAGCAGTACTTC.

This clone appeared a few times. Here the CDR3 reads CASSPQGAGNTEAFF. The CDR3 DNA reads TGTGCCAGCAGTCCACAGGGGGCAGGGAACACTGAAGCTTTCTTT. The chain is built from TRBV2 and TRBJ1-1, with 9 nucleotides matching TRBD1. The CDR3 runs 15 residues. V shed 5 bases and J 1 base; nucleotides not matched to a gene: 5. The germline V gene encodes CDR1 SNHLY and CDR2 FYNNEI.

The rearrangement joins TRBV4-3 to TRBJ1-5; D is ambiguous. V lost 2 bases, J lost 2 bases, and 13 bases lay in between. Germline V lookup: CDR1 LGHNA, CDR2 YSLEER. The CDR3 runs 16 residues. The CDR3 protein is CASSQTLAVGNQPQHF. CDR3 bases: TGCGCCAGCAGCCAAACTCTGGCGGTCGGCAATCAGCCCCAGCATTTT.

The gene calls are TRBV4-1 and TRBJ2-7; D not resolved. Germline loops: CDR1 MGHRA, CDR2 YSYEKL. Trimming left V 0 bases short and J 7 bases short, with 4 bases between. The length of the CDR3 is 11 residues. The chain's CDR3 is CASSQEQEQYF. DNA for the CDR3: TGCGCCAGCAGCCAAGAGCAGGAGCAGTACTTC.

The rearrangement joins TRBV6-6 to TRBJ2-6, with a weak D call TRBD2 (5 bases). The germline V gene encodes CDR1 MNHNY and CDR2 SVGAGI (reference sequence). Between the trimmed V and J ends, which lost 5 bases and 1 base, there was a span of 9 bases. The CDR3 length is 15 residues. CDR3 amino acids: CASSRRGSGANVLTF. The CDR3 nucleotides are TGTGCCAGCAGTAGAAGAGGGTCTGGGGCCAACGTCCTGACTTTC.

The chain couples TRBV27 to TRBJ2-3; tentative D call: TRBD2 (5 bases). Trimming took off 3 bases at V and 5 bases at J, with 18 bases between the two ends. CDR3 length equals 16 residues. Germline CDR1 is MNHEY and CDR2 is SMNVEV (reference sequence). CDR3 residues: CASSFVGLGLGDTQYF. CDR3 coding DNA: TGTGCCAGCAGTTTCGTTGGACTTGGATTGGGAGATACGCAGTATTTT.

The table lists this clone with a few counts. This sequence joins TRBV2 and TRBJ2-1, with 7 bases fitting TRBD2. The CDR3 spans 10 residues. The germline gives CDR1 SNHLY, CDR2 FYNNEI. Trimming at V came to 9 bases and at J to 10 bases, leaving 3 bases not matched to a gene. CDR3 protein: CARGGREQFF. The CDR3 DNA sequence: TGTGCCAGGGGAGGGCGAGAGCAGTTCTTC.

This chain joins TRBV28 and TRBJ1-4; the D gene is possibly TRBD1 (5 bases). V was pared by 4 bases and J by 7 bases, with 10 bases between. Germline loops: CDR1 MDHEN, CDR2 SYDVKM. This CDR3 is 13 amino acids long. As DNA, the CDR3 is TGTGCCAGCAGTTCAGGGTTGAGTGAAAAACTGTTTTTT. Amino acid sequence: CASSSGLSEKLFF.

V is TRBV28 and J is TRBJ1-1; D possibly corresponds to TRBD1 (5 bases). There are 14 residues in the CDR3. The V and J ends lost 5 bases and 4 bases respectively, with 14 bases between them. In germline, CDR1 is MDHEN, CDR2 SYDVKM. The CDR3 sequence is CASSRGPGTTEAFF. In DNA, the CDR3 is TGTGCCAGCAGTCGGGGACCAGGGACCACTGAAGCTTTCTTT.

The rearrangement links TRBV9 to TRBJ1-4; D is unresolved. Trimming removed 0 bases at V and 7 bases at J, with 13 bases between. This CDR3 contains 15 residues. CDR1 and CDR2 from the germline V gene are SGDLS and YYNGEE. CDR3 region: CASSVVGLGGEKLFF. CDR3 in DNA: TGTGCCAGCAGCGTAGTCGGTTTAGGAGGTGAAAAACTGTTTTTT.

The chain couples TRBV20-1 to TRBJ2-1, with unresolved D. V was clipped by 3 bases and J by 3 bases, with 3 bases between them. Germline V CDR1 and CDR2: DFQATT, SNEGSKA (reference sequence). The CDR3 extends over 11 amino acids. DNA for the CDR3: TGCAGTGCTAGCGGCTACAATGAGCAGTTCTTC. Its protein product is CSASGYNEQFF.

The V call is TRBV7-2, the J call TRBJ2-7; TRBD1 agrees at 7 bases. V trimming: 5 bases; J trimming: 6 bases; junction bases outside the gene matches: 10. This CDR3 region has 14 residues. CDR1 and CDR2 from the germline V gene are SGHTA and FQGNSA. CDR3 protein: CASSDKTGPFEQYF. The CDR3 bases are TGTGCCAGCAGCGATAAGACAGGGCCCTTCGAGCAGTACTTC.

This rearrangement joins TRBV25-1 to TRBJ2-5, with 7 bases lining up with TRBD1. This CDR3 has 15 amino acids. Germline values: CDR1 MGHDK, CDR2 SYGVNS. V lost 6 bases to trimming and J lost 9 bases; unmatched junction nucleotides: 16. The CDR3 nucleotides read TGTGCCAGCAGGGGGACCCTGGGACAGACCGGGGCCCAGTACTTC. This gives the protein CASRGTLGQTGAQYF.

This clone was observed once. V and J are TRBV4-3 and TRBJ1-5; D ambiguous. CDR1 and CDR2 (germline): LGHNA, YSLEER. The V gene lost 4 bases and the J gene lost 0 bases, with 10 bases spanning the gap. The CDR3 is 15 residues long. The CDR3 coding sequence is TGCGCCAGCAGCCTCGTAGTAAATAGCAATCAGCCCCAGCATTTT. Residues: CASSLVVNSNQPQHF.

The chain recombines TRBV5-6 with TRBJ2-5, with no clear D. This CDR3 region has 17 residues. Trimming took 3 bases from V and 5 from J, leaving 23 bases between them. Germline CDR1 is SGHDT and CDR2 is YYEEEE. CDR3 DNA sequence: TGTGCCAGCAGCTCTAGACCTTACAGAATTAATGGGGAGACCCAGTACTTC. It codes for CASSSRPYRINGETQYF.

With respect to this clone: One junction end disagrees with the germline gene, perhaps due to a read error. The chain has TRBV7-7 and TRBJ2-2; tentative D call: TRBD1 (5 bases). The CDR3 spans 14 residues. From germline, CDR1 is SSHAT and CDR2 FNYEAQ (reference sequence). In DNA, the CDR3 is TGTGCTAGCAGGAGAAGGGGTGCCACCGGGGAGCTGTTTTTT. It yields the protein CASRRRGATGELFF.

The chain joins TRBV9 to TRBJ2-7, with TRBD2 identical over 8 bases. CDR1 is SGDLS, CDR2 YYNGEE, per germline. Germline trimming cut 0 bases from V and 3 bases from J; bases unmatched to any gene: 8. The CDR3 is 16 residues long. The CDR3 sequence: CASSVGSGGGLYEQYF. For the CDR3, the DNA is TGTGCCAGCAGCGTAGGGAGCGGCGGGGGGCTCTACGAGCAGTACTTC.

The V and J genes are TRBV11-3 and TRBJ2-7; 8 positions agree with TRBD2. Germline V gene data show CDR1 as SGHNT and CDR2 as YENEEA. The CDR3 runs 15 residues. V dropped 5 bases and J dropped 3; count of bases not matched to a gene: 9. The CDR3 coding sequence is TGTGCCAGCAGCCCGGGGGGGCGGCGGGACTACGAGCAGTACTTC. This translates into CASSPGGRRDYEQYF. Variable domain in full (rest from reference TRBV11-3 and TRBJ2-7): EAGVVQSPRYKIIEKKQPVAFWCNPISGHNTLYWYLQNLGQGPELLIRYENEEAVDDSQLPKDRFSAERLKGVDSTLKIQPAELGDSAVYLCASSPGGRRDYEQYFGPGTRLTVT.

Remarks on this clone: The sample contains more than one DNA sequence encoding this CDR3. This rearrangement joins TRBV7-8 to TRBJ2-5, with a tentative D call TRBD2 (5 bases). V was clipped by 6 bases and J by 5 bases, with 7 bases between them. The germline gives CDR1 SGHVS, CDR2 FQNEAQ. The CDR3 spans 11 residues. CDR3 in DNA: TGTGCCAGCAGACTAGGGGAGACCCAGTACTTC. Its protein is CASRLGETQYF.

This clone was observed a few times. The chain carries TRBV5-1 and TRBJ1-2; the D is unclear. The CDR3 spans 11 residues. Per the germline V gene, CDR1 is SGHRS and CDR2 is YFSETQ. Trimming removed 3 bases at V and 8 bases at J, with 8 bases between. The CDR3 region has the DNA TGCGCCAGCAGCTCTGACTGGGGCTACACCTTC. Protein product: CASSSDWGYTF.

This rearrangement joins TRBV7-9 to TRBJ2-3; possibly TRBD2 for D (6 bases). The germline V and J ends were trimmed by 1 base and 8 bases, with 22 bases remaining between them. This CDR3 is built from 17 residues. CDR1 is SEHNR and CDR2 is FQNEAQ in the germline V gene (reference sequence). The CDR3 nucleotides are TGTGCCAGCAGCTTAGTTCCCTCACTAGCCGAGAGCACTACGCAGTATTTT. Protein product: CASSLVPSLAESTTQYF.

The V call is TRBV5-1, the J call TRBJ2-1, with D perhaps matching TRBD2 (6 bases). This CDR3 has 15 amino acids. The germline V and J ends were trimmed by 6 bases and 3 bases, with 16 bases remaining between them. The germline gives CDR1 SGHRS, CDR2 YFSETQ. CDR3 coding DNA: TGCGCCAGCACCCGTACTGCGGGACTCTACAATGAGCAGTTCTTC. This sequence encodes CASTRTAGLYNEQFF. Using reference TRBV5-1 and TRBJ2-1 for the parts outside the CDR3, the full variable domain is KAGVTQTPRYLIKTRGQQVTLSCSPISGHRSVSWYQQTPGQGLQFLFEYFSETQRNKGNFPGRFSGRQFSNSRSEMNVSTLELGDSALYLCASTRTAGLYNEQFFGPGTRLTVL.

This clone was observed a handful of times. The rearrangement uses TRBV7-9 and TRBJ2-1; D gene unclear. Germline CDR1 SEHNR, CDR2 FQNEAQ (reference sequence). The V end lost 8 bases, the J end lost 7 bases, and 12 bases lay between the germline ends. This CDR3 region has 12 residues. CDR3 residues: CASRFIGNEQFF. Here the CDR3 DNA reads TGTGCCAGCCGATTCATCGGGAATGAGCAGTTCTTC.

This chain connects TRBV9 to TRBJ2-6; D might be TRBD1 (5 bases). The CDR3 covers 16 residues. With 3 bases removed from V and 0 bases from J, the gap between germline ends came to 10 bases. Germline loops: CDR1 SGDLS, CDR2 YYNGEE. In DNA, the CDR3 is TGTGCCAGCAGCGGCTTAGGGGTCTCTGGGGCCAACGTCCTGACTTTC. This sequence encodes CASSGLGVSGANVLTF.